This entry describes one T cell receptor (beta chain). Its antigen is not identified. The entry originates in a study of shared clonotypes between healthy human individuals. Study findings and constraints: Sampling used blood alone; tissue repertoires probably differ.

Produced via immunoSEQ multiplex PCR; TCRdb's table is partial and in-frame only. The sample carries 2 million to 2.5 million clones, roughly 94% recorded once. The receptor was derived from a man aged 18 to 35 in good health. The material sequenced was naive CD4+ T cells sorted from blood. Subset denoted: CD45RA+ positively selected.

In nucleotides, the CDR3 is TGTGCCAGCAGTAACACCGGGAGAAGGGCAGATACGCAGTATTTT. This sequence encodes CASSNTGRRADTQYF. The chain has TRBV25-1 and TRBJ2-3; weak D call: TRBD2 (6 bases). Trimming cost V 5 bases and J 4 bases, with 16 bases left between them. This CDR3 region has 15 residues. Germline CDR1 reads MGHDK; CDR2 reads SYGVNS. Full variable domain (rest looked up from reference TRBV25-1 and TRBJ2-3): EADIYQTPRYLVIGTGKKITLECSQTMGHDKMYWYQQDPGMELHLIHYSYGVNSTEKGDLSSESTVSRIRTEHFPLTLESARPSHTSQYLCASSNTGRRADTQYFGPGTRLTVL.